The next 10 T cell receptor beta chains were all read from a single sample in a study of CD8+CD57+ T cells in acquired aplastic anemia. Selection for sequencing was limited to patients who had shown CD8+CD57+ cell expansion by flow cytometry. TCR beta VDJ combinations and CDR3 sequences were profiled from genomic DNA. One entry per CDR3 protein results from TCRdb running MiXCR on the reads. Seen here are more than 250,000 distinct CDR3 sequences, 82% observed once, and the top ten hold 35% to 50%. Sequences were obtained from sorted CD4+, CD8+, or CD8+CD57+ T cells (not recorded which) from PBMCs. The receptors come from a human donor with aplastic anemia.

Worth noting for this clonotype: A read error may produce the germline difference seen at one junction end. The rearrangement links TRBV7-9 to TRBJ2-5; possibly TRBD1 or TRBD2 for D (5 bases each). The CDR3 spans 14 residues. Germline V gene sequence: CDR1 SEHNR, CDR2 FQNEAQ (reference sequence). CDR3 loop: CATSSDSSGETQYF. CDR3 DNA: TGTGCCACCAGCAGTGACAGCAGCGGAGAGACCCAGTACTTC.

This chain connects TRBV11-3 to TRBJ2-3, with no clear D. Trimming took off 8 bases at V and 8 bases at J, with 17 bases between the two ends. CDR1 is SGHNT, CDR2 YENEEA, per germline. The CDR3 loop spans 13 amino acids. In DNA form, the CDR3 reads TGTGCCAGCGGCTACGGAAGAACCGGTACGCAGTATTTT. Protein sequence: CASGYGRTGTQYF.

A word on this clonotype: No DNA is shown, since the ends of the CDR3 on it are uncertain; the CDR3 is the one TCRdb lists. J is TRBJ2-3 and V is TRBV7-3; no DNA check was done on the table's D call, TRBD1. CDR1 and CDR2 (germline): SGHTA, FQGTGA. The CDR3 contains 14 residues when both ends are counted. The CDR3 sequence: CARNRTAVFWQWNF.

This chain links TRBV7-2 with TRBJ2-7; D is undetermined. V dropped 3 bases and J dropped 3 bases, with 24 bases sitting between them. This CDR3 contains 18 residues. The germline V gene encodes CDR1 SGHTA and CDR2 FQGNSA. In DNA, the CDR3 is TGTGCCAGCAGCTTTCATCCAGGCGCGGACGACCTTTACTACGAGCAGTACGTC. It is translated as CASSFHPGADDLYYEQYV.

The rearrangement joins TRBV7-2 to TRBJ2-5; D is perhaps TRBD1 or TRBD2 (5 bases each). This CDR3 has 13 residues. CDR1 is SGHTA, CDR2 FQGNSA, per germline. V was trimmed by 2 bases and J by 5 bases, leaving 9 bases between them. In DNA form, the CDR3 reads TGTGCCAGCAGCTTAAATGAGGGGGAGACCCAGTACTTC. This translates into CASSLNEGETQYF.

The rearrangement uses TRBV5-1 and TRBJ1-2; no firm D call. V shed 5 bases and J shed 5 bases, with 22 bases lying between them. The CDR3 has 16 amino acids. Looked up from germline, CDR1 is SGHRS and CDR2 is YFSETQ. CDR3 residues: CASRLTPIAYVYGYTF. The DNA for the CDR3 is TGCGCCAGCAGATTGACGCCGATCGCCTACGTATATGGCTACACCTTC. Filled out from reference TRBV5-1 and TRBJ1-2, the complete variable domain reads KAGVTQTPRYLIKTRGQQVTLSCSPISGHRSVSWYQQTPGQGLQFLFEYFSETQRNKGNFPGRFSGRQFSNSRSEMNVSTLELGDSALYLCASRLTPIAYVYGYTFGSGTRLTVV.

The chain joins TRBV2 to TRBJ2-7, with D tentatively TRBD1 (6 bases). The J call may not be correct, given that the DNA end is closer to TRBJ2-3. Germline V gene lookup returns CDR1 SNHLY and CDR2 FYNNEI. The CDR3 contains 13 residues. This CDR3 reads CASGYSDSYTQYF. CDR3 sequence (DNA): TGTGCCAGCGGGTACTCGGACAGCTATACGCAGTATTTT.

The CDR3 nucleotides read TGCAGTGCTAGGGGGACTAGCGGGGGGAGCGATGAGCAGTTCTTC. Its translation: CSARGTSGGSDEQFF. The rearrangement links TRBV20-1 to TRBJ2-1; 15 bases match TRBD2. The V segment lost 3 bases and the J segment 8 bases; nucleotides outside the gene matches: 5. Per germline, CDR1 DFQATT and CDR2 SNEGSKA (reference sequence). This CDR3 spans 15 amino acids.

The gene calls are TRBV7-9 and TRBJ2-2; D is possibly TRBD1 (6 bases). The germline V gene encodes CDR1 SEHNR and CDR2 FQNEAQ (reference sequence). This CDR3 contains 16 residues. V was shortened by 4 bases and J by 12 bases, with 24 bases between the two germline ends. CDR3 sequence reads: CASSSEADGHREQLFF. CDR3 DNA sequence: TGTGCCAGCAGCTCCGAAGCGGACGGGCACAGGGAGCAGCTGTTTTTT.

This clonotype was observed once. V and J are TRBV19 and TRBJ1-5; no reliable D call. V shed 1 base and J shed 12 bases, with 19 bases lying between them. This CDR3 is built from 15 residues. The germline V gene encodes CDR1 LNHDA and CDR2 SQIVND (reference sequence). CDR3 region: CASSIATARNKHQHF. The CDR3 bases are TGTGCCAGTAGTATAGCGACCGCCCGCAACAAGCACCAGCATTTT.